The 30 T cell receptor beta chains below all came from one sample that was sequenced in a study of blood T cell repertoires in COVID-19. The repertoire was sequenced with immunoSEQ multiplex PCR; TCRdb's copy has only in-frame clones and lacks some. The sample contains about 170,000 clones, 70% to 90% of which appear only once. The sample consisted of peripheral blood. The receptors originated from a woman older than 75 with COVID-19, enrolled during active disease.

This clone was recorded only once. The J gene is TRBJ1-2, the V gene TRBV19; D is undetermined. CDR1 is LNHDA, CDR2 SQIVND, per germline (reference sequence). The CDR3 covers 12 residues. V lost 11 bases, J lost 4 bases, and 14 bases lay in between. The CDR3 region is CASFGFAYGYTF. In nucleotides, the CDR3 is TGTGCCTCCTTCGGGTTTGCCTATGGCTACACCTTC.

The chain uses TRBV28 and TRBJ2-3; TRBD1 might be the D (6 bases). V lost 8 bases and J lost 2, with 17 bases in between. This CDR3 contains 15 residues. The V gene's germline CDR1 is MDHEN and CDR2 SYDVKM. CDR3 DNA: TGTGCCAGCCAGGGGCAACCCCACGACACAGATACGCAGTATTTT. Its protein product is CASQGQPHDTDTQYF. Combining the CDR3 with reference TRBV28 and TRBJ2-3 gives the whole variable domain DVKVTQSSRYLVKRTGEKVFLECVQDMDHENMFWYRQDPGLGLRLIYFSYDVKMKEKGDIPEGYSVSREKKERFSLILESASTNQTSMYLCASQGQPHDTDTQYFGPGTRLTVL.

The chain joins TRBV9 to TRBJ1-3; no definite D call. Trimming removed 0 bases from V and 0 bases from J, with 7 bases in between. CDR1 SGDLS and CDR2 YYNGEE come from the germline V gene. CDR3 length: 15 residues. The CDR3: CASSVGSISGNTIYF. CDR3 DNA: TGTGCCAGCAGCGTAGGTTCCATCTCTGGAAACACCATATATTTT.

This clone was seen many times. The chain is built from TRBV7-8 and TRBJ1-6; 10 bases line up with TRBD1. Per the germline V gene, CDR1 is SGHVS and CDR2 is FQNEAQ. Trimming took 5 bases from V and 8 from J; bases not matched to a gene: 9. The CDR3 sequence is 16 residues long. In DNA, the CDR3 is TGTGCCAGCAGCGCACGAATCGGACAGGGGGATTCACCCCTCCACTTT. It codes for CASSARIGQGDSPLHF.

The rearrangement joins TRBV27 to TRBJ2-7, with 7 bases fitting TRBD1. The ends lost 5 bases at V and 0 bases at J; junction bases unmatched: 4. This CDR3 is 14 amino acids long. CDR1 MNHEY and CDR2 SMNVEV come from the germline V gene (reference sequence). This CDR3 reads CASSPQGVSYEQYF. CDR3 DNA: TGTGCCAGCAGTCCCCAGGGGGTCTCCTACGAGCAGTACTTC.

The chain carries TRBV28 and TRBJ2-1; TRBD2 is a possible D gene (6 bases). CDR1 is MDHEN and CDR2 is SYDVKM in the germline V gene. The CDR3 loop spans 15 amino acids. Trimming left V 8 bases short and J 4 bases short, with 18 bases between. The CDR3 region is CASRDDSGLYNEQFF. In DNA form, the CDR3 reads TGTGCCAGCCGCGACGATAGCGGTTTATACAATGAGCAGTTCTTC.

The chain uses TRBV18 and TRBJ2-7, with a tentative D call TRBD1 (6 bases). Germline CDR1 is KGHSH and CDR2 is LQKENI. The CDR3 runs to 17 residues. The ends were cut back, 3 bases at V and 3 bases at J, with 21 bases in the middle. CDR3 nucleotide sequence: TGTGCCAGCTCACCCACCCCGATTACAGGGCGTCACTACGAGCAGTACTTC. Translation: CASSPTPITGRHYEQYF.

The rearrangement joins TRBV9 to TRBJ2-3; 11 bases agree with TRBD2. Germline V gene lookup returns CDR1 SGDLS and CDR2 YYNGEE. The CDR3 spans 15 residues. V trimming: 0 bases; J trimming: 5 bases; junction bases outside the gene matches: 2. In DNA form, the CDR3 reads TGTGCCAGCAGCGTAGATCTAGCGGGGGGAGATACGCAGTATTTT. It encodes CASSVDLAGGDTQYF.

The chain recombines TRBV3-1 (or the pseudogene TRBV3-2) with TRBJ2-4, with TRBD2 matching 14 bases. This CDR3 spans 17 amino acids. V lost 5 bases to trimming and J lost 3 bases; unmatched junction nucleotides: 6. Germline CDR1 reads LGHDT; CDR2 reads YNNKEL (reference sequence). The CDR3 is CASSGGTSGSFKNIQYF. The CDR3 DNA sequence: TGTGCCAGCAGCGGGGGGACTAGCGGGAGCTTCAAAAACATTCAGTACTTC.

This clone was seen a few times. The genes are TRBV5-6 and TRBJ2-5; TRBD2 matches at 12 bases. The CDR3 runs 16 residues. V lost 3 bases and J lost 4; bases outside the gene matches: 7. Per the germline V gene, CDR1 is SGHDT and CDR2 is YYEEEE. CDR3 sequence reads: CASSSRLAGDSETQYF. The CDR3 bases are TGTGCCAGCAGCTCCCGACTAGCGGGAGATTCAGAGACCCAGTACTTC.

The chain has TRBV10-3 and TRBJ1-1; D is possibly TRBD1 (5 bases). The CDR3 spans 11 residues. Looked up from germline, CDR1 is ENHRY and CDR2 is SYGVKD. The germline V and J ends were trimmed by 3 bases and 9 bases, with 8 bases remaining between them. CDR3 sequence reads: CAISEGVQAFF. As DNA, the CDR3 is TGTGCCATCAGTGAAGGGGTCCAAGCTTTCTTT.

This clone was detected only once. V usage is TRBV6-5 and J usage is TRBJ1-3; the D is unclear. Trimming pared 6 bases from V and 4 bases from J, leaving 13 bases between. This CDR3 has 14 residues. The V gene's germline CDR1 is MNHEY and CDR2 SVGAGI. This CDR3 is CASRRGPEGNTIYF. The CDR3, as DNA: TGTGCCAGCAGGCGCGGTCCGGAGGGAAACACCATATATTTT.

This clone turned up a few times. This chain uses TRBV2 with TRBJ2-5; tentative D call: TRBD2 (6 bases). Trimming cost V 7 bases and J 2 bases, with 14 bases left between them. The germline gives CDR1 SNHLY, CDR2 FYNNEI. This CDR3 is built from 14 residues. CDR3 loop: CASIRGLGQETQYF. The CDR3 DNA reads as TGTGCCAGCATCCGGGGACTGGGGCAAGAGACCCAGTACTTC.

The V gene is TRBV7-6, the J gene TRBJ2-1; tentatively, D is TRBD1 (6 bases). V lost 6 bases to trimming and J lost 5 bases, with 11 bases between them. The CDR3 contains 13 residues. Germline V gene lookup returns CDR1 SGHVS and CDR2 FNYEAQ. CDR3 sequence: CASSPDRDNEQFF. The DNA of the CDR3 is TGTGCCAGCAGTCCGGACAGAGACAATGAGCAGTTCTTC.

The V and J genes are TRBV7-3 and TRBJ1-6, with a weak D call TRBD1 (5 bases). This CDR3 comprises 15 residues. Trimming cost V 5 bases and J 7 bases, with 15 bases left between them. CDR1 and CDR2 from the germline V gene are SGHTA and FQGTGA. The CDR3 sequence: CASSLTGGKNSPLHF. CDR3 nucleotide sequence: TGTGCCAGCAGCCTGACCGGGGGTAAGAATTCACCCCTCCACTTT.

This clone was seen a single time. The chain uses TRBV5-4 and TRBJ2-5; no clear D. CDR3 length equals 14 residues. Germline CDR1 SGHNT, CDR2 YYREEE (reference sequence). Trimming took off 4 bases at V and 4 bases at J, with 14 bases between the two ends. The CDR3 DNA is TGTGCCAGCAGCCTTTATACGACATCAGAGACCCAGTACTTC. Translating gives CASSLYTTSETQYF.

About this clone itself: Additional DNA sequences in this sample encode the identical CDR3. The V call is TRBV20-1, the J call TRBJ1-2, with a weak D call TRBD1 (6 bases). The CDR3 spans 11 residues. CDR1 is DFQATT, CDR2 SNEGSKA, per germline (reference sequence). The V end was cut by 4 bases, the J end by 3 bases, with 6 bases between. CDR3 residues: CSATGDYGYTF. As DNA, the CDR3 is TGCAGTGCTACAGGGGACTATGGCTACACCTTC.

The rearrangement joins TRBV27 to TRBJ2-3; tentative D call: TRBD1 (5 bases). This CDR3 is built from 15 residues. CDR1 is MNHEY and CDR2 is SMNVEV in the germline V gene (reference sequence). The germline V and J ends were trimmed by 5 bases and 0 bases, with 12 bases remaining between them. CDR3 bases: TGTGCCAGCAGTCCAACAGGACCAAGCACAGATACGCAGTATTTT. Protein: CASSPTGPSTDTQYF.

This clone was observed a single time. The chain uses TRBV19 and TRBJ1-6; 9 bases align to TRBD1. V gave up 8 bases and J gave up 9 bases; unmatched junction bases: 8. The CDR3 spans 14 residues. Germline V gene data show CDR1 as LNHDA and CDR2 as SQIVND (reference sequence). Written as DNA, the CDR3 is TGTGCCAGTCAGACCGGGACAGGGAGTTCACCCCTCCACTTT. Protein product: CASQTGTGSSPLHF.

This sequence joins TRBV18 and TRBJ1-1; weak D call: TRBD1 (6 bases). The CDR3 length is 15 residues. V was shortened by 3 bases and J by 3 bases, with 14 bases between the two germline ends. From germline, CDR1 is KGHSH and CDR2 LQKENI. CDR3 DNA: TGTGCCAGCTCACCCCTCGAGCCAGGGGACACTGAAGCTTTCTTT. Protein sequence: CASSPLEPGDTEAFF.

The CDR3 here is CASSSQGAGEAFF. CDR3 coding DNA: TGTGCCAGCAGCTCCCAGGGGGCAGGGGAGGCTTTCTTT. This chain uses TRBV7-3 with TRBJ1-1; 8 nucleotides line up with TRBD1. This CDR3 is built from 13 residues. With V trimmed by 4 bases and J by 11 bases, 9 bases remained unmatched. The germline V gene has CDR1 SGHTA and CDR2 FQGTGA.

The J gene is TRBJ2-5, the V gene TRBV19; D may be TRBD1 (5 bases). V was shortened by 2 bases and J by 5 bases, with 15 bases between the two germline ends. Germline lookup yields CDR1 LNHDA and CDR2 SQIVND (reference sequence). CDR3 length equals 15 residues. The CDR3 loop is CASSIQGARTETQYF. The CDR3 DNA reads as TGTGCCAGTAGTATACAAGGGGCTCGGACGGAGACCCAGTACTTC. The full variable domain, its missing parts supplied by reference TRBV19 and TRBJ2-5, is DGGITQSPKYLFRKEGQNVTLSCEQNLNHDAMYWYRQDPGQGLRLIYYSQIVNDFQKGDIAEGYSVSREKKESFPLTVTSAQKNPTAFYLCASSIQGARTETQYFGPGTRLLVL.

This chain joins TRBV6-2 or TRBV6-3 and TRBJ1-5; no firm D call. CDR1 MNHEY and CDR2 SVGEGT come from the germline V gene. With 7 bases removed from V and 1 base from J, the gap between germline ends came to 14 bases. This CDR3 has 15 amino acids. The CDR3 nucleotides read TGTGCCAGCACCCCCTCGGGGAGGAGCAATCAGCCCCAGCATTTT. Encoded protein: CASTPSGRSNQPQHF.

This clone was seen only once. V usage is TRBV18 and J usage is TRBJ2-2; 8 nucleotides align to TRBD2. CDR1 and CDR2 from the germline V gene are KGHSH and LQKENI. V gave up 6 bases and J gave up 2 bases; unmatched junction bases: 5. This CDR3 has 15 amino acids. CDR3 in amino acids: CASSLGLVNTGELFF. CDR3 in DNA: TGTGCCAGCTCTCTGGGACTAGTCAACACCGGGGAGCTGTTTTTT.

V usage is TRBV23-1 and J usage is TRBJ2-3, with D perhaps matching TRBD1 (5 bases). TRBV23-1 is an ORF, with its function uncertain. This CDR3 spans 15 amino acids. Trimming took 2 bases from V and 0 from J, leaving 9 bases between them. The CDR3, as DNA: TGCGCCAGCAGTCAAGGGGCGGCTAGCACAGATACGCAGTATTTT. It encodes CASSQGAASTDTQYF.

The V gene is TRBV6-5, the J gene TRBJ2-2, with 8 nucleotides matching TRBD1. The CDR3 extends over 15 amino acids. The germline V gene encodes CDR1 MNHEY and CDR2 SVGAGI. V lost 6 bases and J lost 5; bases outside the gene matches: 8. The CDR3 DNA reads TGTGCCAGCAGGACCGGGACAGGCGAAACCGGGGAGCTGTTTTTT. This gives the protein CASRTGTGETGELFF.

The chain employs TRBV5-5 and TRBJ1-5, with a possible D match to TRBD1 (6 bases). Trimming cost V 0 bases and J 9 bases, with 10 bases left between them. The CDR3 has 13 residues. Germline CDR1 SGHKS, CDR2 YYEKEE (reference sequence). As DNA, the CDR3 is TGTGCCAGCAGCTTGGACAGGGCGGCGCCCCAGCATTTT. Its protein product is CASSLDRAAPQHF.

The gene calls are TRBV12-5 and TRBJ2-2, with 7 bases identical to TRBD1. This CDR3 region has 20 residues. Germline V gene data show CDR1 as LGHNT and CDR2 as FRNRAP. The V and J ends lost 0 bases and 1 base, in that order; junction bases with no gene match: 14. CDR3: CASGLVGSGWGTVNTGELFF. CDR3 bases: TGTGCTAGTGGTTTGGTTGGAAGTGGGTGGGGGACAGTGAACACCGGGGAGCTGTTTTTT.

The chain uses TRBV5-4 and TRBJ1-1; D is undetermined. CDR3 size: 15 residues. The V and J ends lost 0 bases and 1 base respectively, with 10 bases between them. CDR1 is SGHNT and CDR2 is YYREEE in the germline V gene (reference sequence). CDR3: CASSLGSPKNTEAFF. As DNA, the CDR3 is TGTGCCAGCAGCTTGGGTTCACCTAAGAACACTGAAGCTTTCTTT.

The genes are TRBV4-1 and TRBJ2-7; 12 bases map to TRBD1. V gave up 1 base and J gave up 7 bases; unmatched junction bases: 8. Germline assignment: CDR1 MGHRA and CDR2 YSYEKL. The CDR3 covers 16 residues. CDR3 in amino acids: CASSQVPGQGAGEQYF. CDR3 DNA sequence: TGCGCCAGCAGCCAAGTTCCGGGACAGGGGGCGGGGGAGCAGTACTTC.